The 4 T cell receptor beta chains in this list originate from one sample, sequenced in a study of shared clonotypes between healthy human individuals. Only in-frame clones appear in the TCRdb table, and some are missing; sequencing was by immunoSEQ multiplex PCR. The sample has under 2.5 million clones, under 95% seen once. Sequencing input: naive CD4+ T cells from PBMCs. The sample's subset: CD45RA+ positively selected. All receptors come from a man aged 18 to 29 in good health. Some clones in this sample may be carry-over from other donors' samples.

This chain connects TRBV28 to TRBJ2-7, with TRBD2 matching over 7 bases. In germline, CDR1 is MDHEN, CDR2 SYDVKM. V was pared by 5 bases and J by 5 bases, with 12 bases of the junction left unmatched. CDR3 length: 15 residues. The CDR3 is CASSPLWESGDEQYF. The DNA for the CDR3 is TGTGCCAGCAGTCCCCTCTGGGAAAGCGGGGACGAGCAGTACTTC.

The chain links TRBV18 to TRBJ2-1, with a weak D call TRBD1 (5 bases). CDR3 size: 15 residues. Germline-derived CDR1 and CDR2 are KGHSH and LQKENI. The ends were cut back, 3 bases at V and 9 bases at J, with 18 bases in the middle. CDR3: CASSPLSMGRGEQFF. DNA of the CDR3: TGTGCCAGCTCACCCTTATCGATGGGGCGCGGTGAGCAGTTCTTC.

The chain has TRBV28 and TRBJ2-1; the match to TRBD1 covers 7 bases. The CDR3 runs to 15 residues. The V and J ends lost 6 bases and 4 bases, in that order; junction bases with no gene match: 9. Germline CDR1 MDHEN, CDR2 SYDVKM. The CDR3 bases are TGTGCCAGCAGAGGTCCGGGACAGCAGTACAATGAGCAGTTCTTC. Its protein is CASRGPGQQYNEQFF.

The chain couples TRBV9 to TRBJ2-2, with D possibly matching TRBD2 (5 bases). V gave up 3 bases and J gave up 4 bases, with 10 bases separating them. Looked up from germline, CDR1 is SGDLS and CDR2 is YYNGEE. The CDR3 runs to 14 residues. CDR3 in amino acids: CASSGRLATGELFF. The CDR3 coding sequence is TGTGCCAGCAGCGGGAGGCTAGCCACCGGGGAGCTGTTTTTT.